Below are 30 T cell receptor beta chains sequenced from a single sample in a study of cytomegalovirus exposure and HLA in healthy donors. The PCR was carried out with 60 Vbeta primers and 13 Jbeta primers. Repertoires were generated with immunoSEQ multiplex PCR, while TCRdb's copy carries only in-frame clones and drops some. This repertoire includes roughly 200,000 clones. Source material: PBMCs. The origin of the receptors is a man aged 25 to 40 in good health and CMV-seronegative.

This chain links TRBV7-9 with TRBJ1-3, with D unclear. The germline gives CDR1 SEHNR, CDR2 FQNEAQ (reference sequence). Trimming left V 10 bases short and J 0 bases short, with 10 bases between. The CDR3 is made up of 13 amino acids. CDR3 DNA: TGTGCCACCCAGCGGCCCTCTGGAAACACCATATATTTT. Translation gives CATQRPSGNTIYF.

This chain connects TRBV10-2 to TRBJ1-6; 8 bases fit TRBD1. Germline V gene sequence: CDR1 WSHSY, CDR2 SAAADI. Unmatched junction bases numbered 8, after V lost 0 bases and J lost 7 bases. This CDR3 has 17 amino acids. The CDR3 spells CASSESTLTGGNSPLHF. Here the CDR3 DNA reads TGCGCCAGCAGTGAGTCGACCCTTACAGGGGGAAATTCACCCCTCCACTTT.

V is TRBV29-1 and J is TRBJ1-2; no firm D call. Trimming took off 1 base at V and 0 bases at J, with 12 bases between the two ends. Germline CDR1 reads SQVTM; CDR2 reads ANQGSEA. The CDR3 sequence is 15 residues long. DNA for the CDR3: TGCAGCGTTGAAGGACTTCTCGGAGCTAACTATGGCTACACCTTC. Translated, it gives CSVEGLLGANYGYTF.

The V call is TRBV7-8, the J call TRBJ2-3, with 8 bases identical to TRBD2. Germline CDR1 is SGHVS and CDR2 is FQNEAQ. The CDR3 extends over 16 amino acids. V lost 7 bases and J lost 0; bases outside the gene matches: 9. CDR3 bases: TGTGCCAGCATCGGGGGGGGGCCATCTAGCACAGATACGCAGTATTTT. Protein sequence: CASIGGGPSSTDTQYF.

The chain is built from TRBV5-1 and TRBJ2-7, with 7 bases identical to TRBD1. The CDR3 has 17 amino acids. Germline CDR1 and CDR2: SGHRS and YFSETQ. Trimming removed 0 bases from V and 0 bases from J; junction bases left unmatched: 9. CDR3 bases: TGCGCCAGCAGCTTGGCTTCGGGACAGACGGGCTCCTACGAGCAGTACTTC. Encoded protein: CASSLASGQTGSYEQYF.

The chain carries TRBV7-2 and TRBJ2-3; D possibly corresponds to TRBD2 (6 bases). Germline CDR1 reads SGHTA; CDR2 reads FQGNSA. V was trimmed by 1 base and J by 5 bases, leaving 13 bases between them. The CDR3 consists of 15 residues. The DNA for the CDR3 is TGTGCCAGCAGCTTAGGACGGGAGTGGGTAGATACGCAGTATTTT. It is translated as CASSLGREWVDTQYF.

J is TRBJ1-2 and V is TRBV9; D might be TRBD1 (5 bases). Germline CDR1 is SGDLS and CDR2 is YYNGEE. The CDR3 contains 14 residues. With 2 bases removed from V and 4 bases from J, the gap between germline ends came to 12 bases. The DNA of the CDR3 is TGTGCCAGCAGCGTTTTAACAGGATCCTATGGCTACACCTTC. Its protein is CASSVLTGSYGYTF. The variable domain in full, completed from reference TRBV9 and TRBJ1-2, reads DSGVTQTPKHLITATGQRVTLRCSPRSGDLSVYWYQQSLDQGLQFLIQYYNGEERAKGNILERFSAQQFPDLHSELNLSSLELGDSALYFCASSVLTGSYGYTFGSGTRLTVV.

V usage is TRBV19 and J usage is TRBJ2-5; 11 nucleotides line up with TRBD1. The closer fit of TRBJ2-7 to the DNA end suggests the J call may be wrong. The V gene's germline CDR1 is LNHDA and CDR2 SQIVND (reference sequence). The CDR3 is 16 residues long. CDR3 region: CASSRFGTGGTYEQYF. Written as DNA, the CDR3 is TGTGCCAGTAGTAGATTCGGGACAGGGGGTACCTACGAGCAGTACTTC.

The chain uses TRBV5-4 and TRBJ2-1; 14 positions agree with TRBD2. CDR1 and CDR2 (germline): SGHNT, YYREEE (reference sequence). V was clipped by 1 base and J by 10 bases; unmatched bases: 7. The CDR3 spans 16 residues. CDR3: CASSLRSGLAGEEQFF. The CDR3 bases are TGTGCCAGCAGCTTGAGGTCGGGACTAGCGGGAGAGGAGCAGTTCTTC.

Written as DNA, the CDR3 is TGCGCCAGCAGCTTGAATGGACAGATGAACACTGAAGCTTTCTTT. Protein: CASSLNGQMNTEAFF. The chain carries TRBV5-1 and TRBJ1-1; a weak D match, TRBD1 (6 bases). This CDR3 is built from 15 residues. CDR1 and CDR2 from the germline V gene are SGHRS and YFSETQ. V lost 1 base, J lost 0 bases, and 10 bases lay in between.

V usage is TRBV11-2 and J usage is TRBJ2-7, with 9 nucleotides matching TRBD1. Germline V gives CDR1 SGHAT, CDR2 FQNNGV. V was pared by 4 bases and J by 7 bases, with 14 bases of the junction left unmatched. The length of the CDR3 is 16 residues. The CDR3 is CASSSESGTGLGEQYF. The CDR3 DNA sequence: TGTGCCAGCAGCTCGGAATCCGGGACAGGGTTGGGGGAGCAGTACTTC.

The chain employs TRBV6-5 and TRBJ2-1, with D possibly TRBD2 on 5 matching bases. The CDR3 covers 15 residues. Trimming cost V 5 bases and J 8 bases, with 19 bases left between them. From germline, CDR1 is MNHEY and CDR2 SVGAGI. The CDR3 nucleotides read TGTGCCAGCAGTCCGGACTCAAGTAAGAGATATGAGCAGTTCTTC. This gives the protein CASSPDSSKRYEQFF.

The chain employs TRBV6-5 and TRBJ1-1; D is possibly TRBD1 (5 bases). Germline assignment: CDR1 MNHEY and CDR2 SVGAGI. The CDR3 sequence is 14 residues long. Between the trimmed V and J ends, which lost 2 bases and 6 bases, there was a span of 13 bases. The CDR3 DNA sequence: TGTGCCAGCAGTTACAGCGTTGGGGCCGCTGAAGCTTTCTTT. It is translated as CASSYSVGAAEAFF.

The chain couples TRBV6-6 to TRBJ2-3; 10 positions match TRBD1. Germline lookup yields CDR1 MNHNY and CDR2 SVGAGI (reference sequence). Trimming at V came to 2 bases and at J to 14 bases, leaving 4 bases not matched to a gene. This CDR3 comprises 12 residues. CDR3 coding DNA: TGTGCCAGCAGTTACCCCGGGGACAGGGGGTATTTT. Amino acid sequence: CASSYPGDRGYF.

About this clone: The same CDR3 also results from other DNA sequences found in this sample. The J gene is TRBJ1-6, the V gene TRBV30; possibly TRBD1 for D (6 bases). This CDR3 spans 13 amino acids. V was clipped by 4 bases and J by 7 bases, with 11 bases between them. Germline V CDR1 and CDR2: GTSNPN, SVGIG (reference sequence). CDR3 in amino acids: CAWTTTGNSPLHF. In DNA, the CDR3 is TGTGCCTGGACCACAACAGGGAATTCACCCCTCCACTTT.

This rearrangement joins TRBV9 to TRBJ1-6, with a possible D match to TRBD1 (6 bases). Germline values: CDR1 SGDLS, CDR2 YYNGEE. The V and J ends lost 3 bases and 6 bases respectively, with 16 bases between them. The CDR3 totals 16 residues. The CDR3: CASSADPWTANSPLHF. CDR3 nucleotide sequence: TGTGCCAGCAGCGCCGACCCTTGGACAGCTAATTCACCCCTCCACTTT.

The gene calls are TRBV5-6 and TRBJ2-2, with 7 bases identical to TRBD2. Unmatched junction bases numbered 4, after V lost 5 bases and J lost 6 bases. Germline V gene sequence: CDR1 SGHDT, CDR2 YYEEEE. The CDR3 runs 13 residues. DNA of the CDR3: TGTGCCAGCAGTTACCGGGGGGCCGGGGAGCTGTTTTTT. Encoded protein: CASSYRGAGELFF.

The chain has TRBV10-1 and TRBJ2-3, with D perhaps TRBD1 (5 bases). This CDR3 contains 15 residues. Germline V gene lookup returns CDR1 WNHNN and CDR2 SYGVQD (reference sequence). V lost 1 base to trimming and J lost 0 bases, with 8 bases between them. CDR3 sequence: CASSEWGISTDTQYF. The CDR3 DNA reads as TGCGCCAGCAGTGAGTGGGGCATCAGCACAGATACGCAGTATTTT.

V gene TRBV19 combines with J gene TRBJ2-7, with TRBD1 as a possible D gene (6 bases). This CDR3 is 16 amino acids long. Trimming removed 5 bases from V and 2 bases from J, with 19 bases in between. Per germline, CDR1 LNHDA and CDR2 SQIVND (reference sequence). In DNA form, the CDR3 reads TGTGCCAGTAGTCTCGGGGTAGTCGGACAGCCCTACGAGCAGTACTTC. It yields the protein CASSLGVVGQPYEQYF.

The CDR3 DNA sequence: TGCGCCAGCAGCGTCGGACAGGGGAATCAGCCCCAGCATTTT. Its protein is CASSVGQGNQPQHF. The chain uses TRBV5-1 and TRBJ1-5; 9 bases line up with TRBD1. Unmatched junction bases numbered 3, after V lost 4 bases and J lost 4 bases. Germline V gene lookup returns CDR1 SGHRS and CDR2 YFSETQ. This CDR3 has 14 residues. The variable domain in full, completed from reference TRBV5-1 and TRBJ1-5, reads KAGVTQTPRYLIKTRGQQVTLSCSPISGHRSVSWYQQTPGQGLQFLFEYFSETQRNKGNFPGRFSGRQFSNSRSEMNVSTLELGDSALYLCASSVGQGNQPQHFGDGTRLSIL.

This rearrangement joins TRBV19 to TRBJ1-4, with a tentative D call TRBD1 (5 bases). Germline CDR1 reads LNHDA; CDR2 reads SQIVND (reference sequence). The CDR3 length is 17 residues. The V end lost 5 bases, the J end lost 0 bases, and 16 bases lay between the germline ends. The CDR3 is CASSPGGSPATNEKLFF. Here the CDR3 DNA reads TGTGCCAGTAGTCCTGGGGGGTCGCCCGCAACTAATGAAAAACTGTTTTTT.

CDR3 amino acids: CASSLDQTAGETQYF. In DNA form, the CDR3 reads TGCGCCAGCAGCTTGGACCAGACGGCGGGGGAGACCCAGTACTTC. V gene TRBV5-1 combines with J gene TRBJ2-5; the D gene is possibly TRBD2 (6 bases). The CDR3 is 15 amino acids. The V gene's germline CDR1 is SGHRS and CDR2 YFSETQ. Between the trimmed V and J ends, which lost 0 bases and 5 bases, there was a span of 14 bases.

The chain links TRBV9 to TRBJ2-1; 13 bases align to TRBD2. Unmatched junction bases numbered 13, after V lost 2 bases and J lost 8 bases. The CDR3 consists of 18 residues. The germline V gene encodes CDR1 SGDLS and CDR2 YYNGEE. This CDR3 reads CASSVKGTSGNHGDEQFF. CDR3 bases: TGTGCCAGCAGCGTTAAAGGGACTAGCGGGAATCATGGGGATGAGCAGTTCTTC.

The rearrangement joins TRBV4-2 to TRBJ1-3, with 7 bases that match TRBD1. This CDR3 has 17 amino acids. The germline gives CDR1 LGHNA, CDR2 YNFKEQ. The J segment lost 0 bases and the V segment lost 5 bases, leaving 10 bases of the junction unmatched. CDR3 DNA: TGTGCCAGCAGCGAGCGATCCGACAGGGCCTCTGGAAACACCATATATTTT. As protein: CASSERSDRASGNTIYF.

The rearrangement joins TRBV30 to TRBJ2-1; D is perhaps TRBD2 (6 bases). Between the trimmed V and J ends, which lost 2 bases and 2 bases, there was a span of 10 bases. CDR1 and CDR2 (germline): GTSNPN, SVGIG (reference sequence). The CDR3 runs to 14 residues. CDR3 sequence: CAWSPGRTYNEQFF. In nucleotides, the CDR3 is TGTGCCTGGAGTCCAGGGAGGACCTACAATGAGCAGTTCTTC.

This chain uses TRBV5-1 with TRBJ1-1; D is perhaps TRBD1 (6 bases). Deletions cut 4 bases from V and 1 base from J, with 8 bases between. The CDR3 contains 13 residues. Per germline, CDR1 SGHRS and CDR2 YFSETQ. This chain's CDR3 is CASSADRNTEAFF. DNA for the CDR3: TGCGCCAGCAGCGCGGACAGGAACACTGAAGCTTTCTTT.

This rearrangement joins TRBV7-9 to TRBJ2-7; D unclear. This CDR3 is built from 16 residues. CDR1 is SEHNR, CDR2 FQNEAQ, per germline (reference sequence). V dropped 5 bases and J dropped 6 bases, with 23 bases sitting between them. CDR3 DNA sequence: TGTGCCAGCAGCCCAACCACTCCGGGTGTGGTCCGCGAGCAGTACTTC. Its protein is CASSPTTPGVVREQYF.

The J gene is TRBJ1-2, the V gene TRBV11-3, with D perhaps TRBD1 (6 bases). The CDR3 runs 14 residues. In germline, CDR1 is SGHNT, CDR2 YENEEA. The ends were cut back, 5 bases at V and 5 bases at J, with 15 bases in the middle. CDR3 nucleotides: TGTGCCAGCAGCCTTGACGGGACACTGTATGGCTACACCTTC. It codes for CASSLDGTLYGYTF.

The chain is built from TRBV6-5 and TRBJ1-2; tentatively, D is TRBD1 (5 bases). V was trimmed by 6 bases and J by 1 base, leaving 15 bases between them. CDR1 and CDR2 (germline): MNHEY, SVGAGI. CDR3 length equals 15 residues. The CDR3 reads CASSPHRGVNYGYTF. In DNA form, the CDR3 reads TGTGCCAGCAGCCCCCATAGGGGCGTTAACTATGGCTACACCTTC.

This sequence joins TRBV10-2 and TRBJ1-4; possibly TRBD1 for D (5 bases). V lost 4 bases to trimming and J lost 4 bases, with 10 bases between them. The V gene's germline CDR1 is WSHSY and CDR2 SAAADI. CDR3 length: 14 residues. The CDR3 reads CASSVRGSNEKLFF. The CDR3 nucleotides are TGCGCCAGCAGTGTGCGGGGCAGTAATGAAAAACTGTTTTTT.